The 22 T cell receptor beta chains listed next were all sequenced from one sample in a study of blood T cell repertoires in COVID-19. Some clones are missing from TCRdb's copy, which holds only in-frame ones; the method was immunoSEQ multiplex PCR. The sample comprises under 250,000 clones, roughly 90% of which are singletons, and 15% to 20% rests with the top ten. Sequenced: peripheral blood. Receptor source: a man aged 50-60 years with COVID-19, enrolled during active disease.

The V gene is TRBV5-1, the J gene TRBJ2-1; TRBD2 matches 7 bases. V lost 4 bases to trimming and J lost 2 bases; unmatched junction nucleotides: 18. The CDR3 runs 19 residues. Looked up from germline, CDR1 is SGHRS and CDR2 is YFSETQ. The CDR3 sequence: CASSIPTLGGGSTYNEQFF. Here the CDR3 DNA reads TGCGCCAGCAGCATACCGACCCTGGGTGGCGGGAGCACCTACAATGAGCAGTTCTTC.

The rearrangement uses TRBV5-4 and TRBJ2-3; 9 nucleotides align to TRBD2. CDR1 is SGHNT, CDR2 YYREEE, per germline (reference sequence). The V gene end was trimmed by 4 bases and the J gene end by 0 bases; junction bases not matched to a gene: 6. The CDR3 totals 16 residues. The CDR3 DNA reads as TGTGCCAGCAGCCCACATAGCGGGGGAAGCACAGATACGCAGTATTTT. It encodes CASSPHSGGSTDTQYF.

V is TRBV6-5 and J is TRBJ1-5; D perhaps matches TRBD1 (5 bases). Germline CDR1 and CDR2: MNHEY and SVGAGI. The V gene lost 9 bases and the J gene lost 8 bases, with 14 bases spanning the gap. There are 12 residues in the CDR3. DNA of the CDR3: TGTGCCAGGGCGGGGGGGGTGAAGCCCCAGCATTTT. Translating it yields CARAGGVKPQHF.

This sequence joins TRBV7-9 and TRBJ2-7, with TRBD1 matching over 8 bases. The V and J ends lost 4 bases and 2 bases, in that order; junction bases with no gene match: 7. Germline CDR1 SEHNR, CDR2 FQNEAQ (reference sequence). The CDR3 covers 15 residues. The CDR3 DNA reads TGTGCCAGCAGCTCGACAGGGGTGTTAGCCTACGAGCAGTACTTC. This codes for CASSSTGVLAYEQYF.

The chain recombines TRBV19 with TRBJ1-3; TRBD1 aligns across 8 bases. Germline-derived CDR1 and CDR2 are LNHDA and SQIVND (reference sequence). This CDR3 has 14 residues. Trimming at V came to 6 bases and at J to 4 bases, leaving 5 bases not matched to a gene. The chain's CDR3 is CASRRQGSGNTIYF. The CDR3 coding sequence is TGTGCCAGTAGAAGACAGGGGTCAGGAAACACCATATATTTT.

This CDR3 is CASTRRGGRDEKLFF. As DNA, the CDR3 is TGCGCCAGCACCCGGAGGGGGGGACGGGATGAAAAACTGTTTTTT. The chain couples TRBV5-1 to TRBJ1-4; perhaps TRBD1 as D (6 bases). Germline lookup yields CDR1 SGHRS and CDR2 YFSETQ. The germline V and J ends were trimmed by 6 bases and 6 bases, with 18 bases remaining between them. The CDR3 is 15 residues long.

The CDR3 nucleotides read TGTGCCAGCAGCAGGACAGTAAACACTGAAGCTTTCTTT. Translated, it gives CASSRTVNTEAFF. The chain combines TRBV5-5 with TRBJ1-1; weak D call: TRBD1 (6 bases). Germline V gives CDR1 SGHKS, CDR2 YYEKEE (reference sequence). Trimming took 4 bases from V and 2 from J, leaving 9 bases between them. The CDR3 loop spans 13 amino acids.

V gene TRBV7-9 combines with J gene TRBJ2-1; 13 bases are shared with TRBD2. The ends lost 3 bases at V and 7 bases at J; junction bases unmatched: 3. CDR1 is SEHNR, CDR2 FQNEAQ, per germline (reference sequence). The length of the CDR3 is 15 residues. The CDR3 coding sequence is TGTGCCAGCAGCTTCGGACTAGCGGGGGATAATGAGCAGTTCTTC. This gives the protein CASSFGLAGDNEQFF.

This clone appeared once. DNA of the CDR3: TGTGCCAGCAGCCAAGCAGGGGTTGGATCTGGAAACACCATATATTTT. Amino acids: CASSQAGVGSGNTIYF. This chain connects TRBV3-1 (or the pseudogene TRBV3-2) to TRBJ1-3, with D possibly being TRBD1 (6 bases). The CDR3 loop spans 16 amino acids. Germline V gives CDR1 LGHDT, CDR2 YNNKEL (reference sequence). V lost 1 base and J lost 1, with 11 bases in between.

The chain combines TRBV6-1 with TRBJ2-1, with D maybe TRBD2 (5 bases). CDR3 length equals 17 residues. The germline CDR1 and CDR2 sequences are MNHNS and SASEGT. V lost 1 base, J lost 1 base, and 14 bases lay in between. The CDR3 DNA reads as TGTGCCAGCAGTGAAGAGAAGGACTTCTGGTCCTACAATGAGCAGTTCTTC. This codes for CASSEEKDFWSYNEQFF.

The rearrangement joins TRBV27 to TRBJ2-1, with 11 bases aligning to TRBD1. Looked up from germline, CDR1 is MNHEY and CDR2 is SMNVEV (reference sequence). V gave up 4 bases and J gave up 10 bases; unmatched junction bases: 9. The CDR3 has 15 amino acids. The CDR3 sequence is CASSSTGTGGVEQFF. In nucleotides, the CDR3 is TGTGCCAGCAGTTCGACCGGGACAGGGGGTGTCGAGCAGTTCTTC.

This clone has just one count. The genes are TRBV6-6 and TRBJ2-7; TRBD2 matches at 8 bases. The germline CDR1 and CDR2 sequences are MNHNY and SVGAGI (reference sequence). V trimming: 7 bases; J trimming: 2 bases; junction bases outside the gene matches: 7. This CDR3 is built from 14 residues. The CDR3 bases are TGTGCCAGCAACACGGCGGGAGGAACCTACGAGCAGTACTTC. The encoded protein is CASNTAGGTYEQYF.

The J gene is TRBJ2-5, the V gene TRBV19; 7 bases align to TRBD1. The germline CDR1 and CDR2 sequences are LNHDA and SQIVND (reference sequence). The CDR3 loop spans 14 amino acids. After removal of 3 bases from V and 5 bases from J, the junction contained 6 bases not matched to a gene. The CDR3 DNA reads as TGTGCCAGTAGTATTCAACAGGGGATGGAGACCCAGTACTTC. Translated: CASSIQQGMETQYF.

CDR3 DNA sequence: TGTGCCAGCCGGACGGGGTTCAATCAGCCCCAGCATTTT. Translation: CASRTGFNQPQHF. The chain combines TRBV6-5 with TRBJ1-5; no firm D call. The CDR3 loop spans 13 amino acids. Trimming shortened V by 8 bases and J by 3 bases, and 11 bases separated the two germline ends. The V gene's germline CDR1 is MNHEY and CDR2 SVGAGI.

This clone appeared a few times. V gene TRBV30 combines with J gene TRBJ2-1; 12 positions agree with TRBD2. This CDR3 region has 14 residues. After removal of 6 bases from V and 2 bases from J, the junction contained 2 bases not matched to a gene. Germline CDR1 is GTSNPN and CDR2 is SVGIG (reference sequence). The CDR3 DNA sequence: TGTGCCTGCGGACTAGCGGGAACCTACAATGAGCAGTTCTTC. Its protein is CACGLAGTYNEQFF. Variable domain in full (rest from reference TRBV30 and TRBJ2-1): SQTIHQWPATLVQPVGSPLSLECTVEGTSNPNLYWYRQAAGRGLQLLFYSVGIGQISSEVPQNLSASRPQDRQFILSSKKLLLSDSGFYLCACGLAGTYNEQFFGPGTRLTVL.

The V call is TRBV4-1, the J call TRBJ1-1; D not certain. The CDR3 spans 14 residues. V gave up 1 base and J gave up 4 bases, with 10 bases separating them. Germline CDR1 MGHRA, CDR2 YSYEKL. The CDR3 DNA is TGCGCCAGCAGCCAAGTTACCCGCGGCACTGAAGCTTTCTTT. Protein: CASSQVTRGTEAFF.

The rearrangement uses TRBV2 and TRBJ2-7; possible D gene TRBD1, 8 bases. Trimming took 7 bases from V and 5 from J, leaving 18 bases between them. Germline CDR1 reads SNHLY; CDR2 reads FYNNEI. The CDR3 sequence is 14 residues long. This CDR3 reads CASIGRGTGHEQYF. The CDR3, as DNA: TGTGCCAGCATCGGGCGGGGGACAGGCCACGAGCAGTACTTC.

The chain joins TRBV6-5 to TRBJ2-3; 8 bases are a match to TRBD1. V was pared by 11 bases and J by 2 bases, with 9 bases of the junction left unmatched. The CDR3 has 14 amino acids. CDR1 and CDR2 (germline): MNHEY, SVGAGI. This chain's CDR3 is CAGGQGANTDTQYF. CDR3 nucleotide sequence: TGTGCCGGGGGGCAGGGGGCAAACACAGATACGCAGTATTTT.

This chain links TRBV7-9 with TRBJ1-4; TRBD1 agrees at 10 bases. There are 14 residues in the CDR3. Germline loops: CDR1 SEHNR, CDR2 FQNEAQ (reference sequence). V shed 1 base, J shed 14 bases, and the junction held 7 bases outside the gene matches. CDR3: CASSLDRQGALLFF. CDR3 DNA sequence: TGTGCCAGCAGCTTAGATCGACAGGGGGCCCTGCTGTTTTTT.

This chain connects TRBV10-3 to TRBJ2-1; D is possibly TRBD1 (6 bases). The V gene lost 3 bases and the J gene lost 6 bases, with 15 bases spanning the gap. The germline V gene encodes CDR1 ENHRY and CDR2 SYGVKD. This CDR3 comprises 15 residues. CDR3 nucleotides: TGTGCCATCAGTGAAACCGGGACAACGGGCAATGAGCAGTTCTTC. It specifies CAISETGTTGNEQFF.

This sequence joins TRBV6-5 and TRBJ1-6; D is unresolved. Per germline, CDR1 MNHEY and CDR2 SVGAGI. There are 12 residues in the CDR3. V was pared by 11 bases and J by 6 bases, with 11 bases between. DNA of the CDR3: TGTGCCGCCCGGGAGGGTAATTCACCCCTCCACTTT. Translation: CAAREGNSPLHF.

DNA for the CDR3: TGCAGTGCTGCCGCGGCGGGGACCCAGTACTTC. Amino acid sequence: CSAAAAGTQYF. The chain is built from TRBV20-1 and TRBJ2-5, with TRBD2 as a possible D gene (5 bases). There are 11 residues in the CDR3. Trimming left V 5 bases short and J 7 bases short, with 11 bases between. From germline, CDR1 is DFQATT and CDR2 SNEGSKA (reference sequence).